The 3 T cell receptor beta chains below were found in one sample sequenced in a study of cytomegalovirus exposure and HLA in healthy donors. A multiplex PCR was run with 60 Vbeta primers and 13 Jbeta primers. Generated by immunoSEQ multiplex PCR, the TCRdb table keeps only in-frame clones and is missing some. Recorded here are around 70,000 clones; the top ten clones represent roughly 2.4%. Input material: PBMCs. The receptors come from a female donor in good health and CMV-seropositive.

The chain carries TRBV28 and TRBJ1-5; D perhaps matches TRBD1 (5 bases). The CDR3 covers 14 residues. Germline V lookup: CDR1 MDHEN, CDR2 SYDVKM. V gave up 3 bases and J gave up 5 bases, with 11 bases separating them. CDR3 sequence: CASSFPGMYQPQHF. The CDR3 region has the DNA TGTGCCAGCAGTTTCCCAGGGATGTATCAGCCCCAGCATTTT.

V is TRBV28 and J is TRBJ2-5; D may be TRBD1 (7 bases). This CDR3 contains 12 residues. Deletions cut 10 bases from V and 5 bases from J, with 14 bases between. Germline V gives CDR1 MDHEN, CDR2 SYDVKM. DNA of the CDR3: TGTGCCATCGGAGGGGGCATGGAGACCCAGTACTTC. Amino acid sequence: CAIGGGMETQYF.

CDR3 coding DNA: TGTGCCAGCAGCCCGGGACAGCTTGGGTTCTATGGCTACACCTTC. Translation: CASSPGQLGFYGYTF. V gene TRBV5-4 combines with J gene TRBJ1-2; TRBD1 matches at 7 bases. The CDR3 loop spans 15 amino acids. Germline CDR1 is SGHNT and CDR2 is YYREEE (reference sequence). V was clipped by 4 bases and J by 4 bases; unmatched bases: 10.